Each of the 16 T cell receptor beta chains below was sequenced from the same sample in a study of control samples from healthy donors and cancer patients. Clones were read by immunoSEQ multiplex PCR, and TCRdb kept only the in-frame ones, dropping some. The sample shows nearly 200,000 clones, about 90% of them seen only once. The source material was blood. Source of these receptors: a young man in good health.

V and J are TRBV6-1 and TRBJ1-4, with TRBD1 matching over 7 bases. The CDR3 has 15 residues. Germline CDR1 and CDR2: MNHNS and SASEGT. V dropped 3 bases and J dropped 1; count of bases not matched to a gene: 2. CDR3 sequence (DNA): TGTGCCAGCAGTGACAGGGGGGGAACTAATGAAAAACTGTTTTTT. Residues: CASSDRGGTNEKLFF.

V gene TRBV2 combines with J gene TRBJ2-2, with D unresolved. The CDR3 extends over 13 amino acids. The germline V gene encodes CDR1 SNHLY and CDR2 FYNNEI. The ends were cut back, 4 bases at V and 4 bases at J, with 7 bases in the middle. CDR3 loop: CASSVTLTGELFF. For the CDR3, the DNA is TGTGCCAGCAGTGTAACCCTCACCGGGGAGCTGTTTTTT. The whole variable domain, remainder taken from reference TRBV2 and TRBJ2-2, is EPEVTQTPSHQVTQMGQEVILRCVPISNHLYFYWYRQILGQKVEFLVSFYNNEISEKSEIFDDQFSVERPDGSNFTLKIRSTKLEDSAMYFCASSVTLTGELFFGEGSRLTVL.

This clone showed up just once. The J gene is TRBJ1-2, the V gene TRBV30, with D perhaps matching TRBD1 (6 bases). V dropped 2 bases and J dropped 6 bases, with 13 bases sitting between them. This CDR3 spans 13 amino acids. Germline V gene lookup returns CDR1 GTSNPN and CDR2 SVGIG (reference sequence). CDR3 nucleotides: TGTGCCTGGAGTAGAACAGGGACGAATGGCTACACCTTC. Protein product: CAWSRTGTNGYTF.

The genes are TRBV5-6 and TRBJ1-6, with a weak D call TRBD1 (5 bases). Germline-derived CDR1 and CDR2 are SGHDT and YYEEEE. This CDR3 is built from 15 residues. V was shortened by 4 bases and J by 0 bases, with 8 bases between the two germline ends. CDR3 sequence reads: CASSLDSSYNSPLHF. CDR3 DNA sequence: TGTGCCAGCAGCCTCGACAGCTCCTATAATTCACCCCTCCACTTT. Using reference TRBV5-6 and TRBJ1-6 for the parts outside the CDR3, the full variable domain is DAGVTQSPTHLIKTRGQQVTLRCSPKSGHDTVSWYQQALGQGPQFIFQYYEEEERQRGNFPDRFSGHQFPNYSSELNVNALLLGDSALYLCASSLDSSYNSPLHFGNGTRLTVT.

The chain uses TRBV2 and TRBJ1-1; D is unclear. Trimming removed 3 bases from V and 0 bases from J, with 8 bases in between. CDR3 length: 14 residues. Germline loops: CDR1 SNHLY, CDR2 FYNNEI. CDR3 coding DNA: TGTGCCAGCAGTGACCGGCACATGAACACTGAAGCTTTCTTT. This gives the protein CASSDRHMNTEAFF.

The V call is TRBV7-6, the J call TRBJ1-3; the match to TRBD1 covers 7 bases. Germline V gene data show CDR1 as SGHVS and CDR2 as FNYEAQ. The V and J ends lost 5 bases and 2 bases, in that order; junction bases with no gene match: 6. This CDR3 has 15 residues. CDR3 amino acids: CASSQRQGAGNTIYF. The CDR3 bases are TGTGCCAGCAGCCAACGACAGGGTGCTGGAAACACCATATATTTT.

The genes are TRBV9 and TRBJ1-3; 7 bases map to TRBD1. V gave up 4 bases and J gave up 6 bases; unmatched junction bases: 10. The CDR3 contains 15 residues. Germline V gene sequence: CDR1 SGDLS, CDR2 YYNGEE. CDR3 sequence reads: CASSPPRQGLNTIYF. CDR3 sequence (DNA): TGTGCCAGCAGCCCGCCCCGACAGGGATTAAACACCATATATTTT.

The rearrangement joins TRBV5-1 to TRBJ1-4, with no clear D. Germline CDR1 and CDR2: SGHRS and YFSETQ. With 5 bases removed from V and 2 bases from J, the gap between germline ends came to 10 bases. The CDR3 sequence is 14 residues long. Here the CDR3 DNA reads TGCGCCAGCAGTTGGGGTAATACTAATGAAAAACTGTTTTTT. Translation: CASSWGNTNEKLFF.

The chain is built from TRBV12-3 or TRBV12-4 and TRBJ2-7; D may be TRBD1 (6 bases). CDR3 size: 13 residues. V lost 10 bases and J 0 bases, leaving 13 bases between the germline ends. CDR3 in amino acids: CANGQKSSYEQYF. CDR3 DNA: TGTGCCAACGGACAGAAAAGCTCCTACGAGCAGTACTTC.

This clone was picked up one time. The chain uses TRBV7-9 and TRBJ1-2, with D unresolved. The CDR3 contains 12 residues. Germline lookup yields CDR1 SEHNR and CDR2 FQNEAQ (reference sequence). V lost 5 bases to trimming and J lost 5 bases, with 9 bases between them. DNA for the CDR3: TGTGCCAGCAGCCCGGGTGTTTATGGCTACACCTTC. It yields the protein CASSPGVYGYTF.

The chain has TRBV14 and TRBJ2-7, with 8 bases aligning to TRBD1. The J segment lost 4 bases and the V segment lost 4 bases, leaving 3 bases of the junction unmatched. Germline V gene lookup returns CDR1 SGHDN and CDR2 FVKESK. The CDR3 has 13 amino acids. The CDR3 DNA sequence: TGTGCCAGCAGCCGGGACAGGAGTTACGAGCAGTACTTC. Protein sequence: CASSRDRSYEQYF.

This clone has more than one count but fewer than ten. This chain uses TRBV6-5 with TRBJ1-5; no definite D call. V lost 6 bases, J lost 0 bases, and 9 bases lay in between. This CDR3 region has 14 residues. Germline V gives CDR1 MNHEY, CDR2 SVGAGI. This CDR3 reads CASRGLDSNQPQHF. Here the CDR3 DNA reads TGTGCCAGCAGGGGGTTGGATAGCAATCAGCCCCAGCATTTT.

The V and J genes are TRBV30 and TRBJ1-4; D gene ambiguous. CDR1 GTSNPN and CDR2 SVGIG come from the germline V gene (reference sequence). V lost 2 bases and J lost 7, with 17 bases in between. The CDR3 extends over 15 amino acids. As DNA, the CDR3 is TGTGCCTGGAGTTCCAGTCGGTGGGTTGGTGAAAAACTGTTTTTT. It codes for CAWSSSRWVGEKLFF.

For the CDR3, the DNA is TGTGCCAGTAGTTTCGACAGGGTTGGCTACACCTTC. This encodes CASSFDRVGYTF. The genes are TRBV19 and TRBJ1-2; 7 bases line up with TRBD1. CDR3 size: 12 residues. J gave up 7 bases and V 5 bases, and 4 bases lay outside the gene matches. Germline V gene sequence: CDR1 LNHDA, CDR2 SQIVND (reference sequence).

The sample holds a few counts of this clone. The chain uses TRBV30 and TRBJ1-1; TRBD1 agrees at 8 bases. Per germline, CDR1 GTSNPN and CDR2 SVGIG (reference sequence). After removal of 1 base from V and 4 bases from J, the junction contained 8 bases not matched to a gene. The CDR3 loop spans 15 amino acids. CDR3 sequence: CAWSAIRQGSTEAFF. The CDR3 coding sequence is TGTGCCTGGAGTGCGATACGACAGGGGAGCACTGAAGCTTTCTTT.

J is TRBJ2-3 and V is TRBV10-3; 10 positions agree with TRBD1. Trimming at V came to 6 bases and at J to 5 bases, leaving 5 bases not matched to a gene. Germline CDR1 reads ENHRY; CDR2 reads SYGVKD. The CDR3 is 14 residues long. The CDR3 protein is CAISPGQGQDTQYF. The CDR3 DNA follows: TGTGCCATCAGCCCGGGACAGGGGCAAGATACGCAGTATTTT.